One and the same sample provided the 11 T cell receptor beta chains below, sequenced in a study of cytomegalovirus exposure and HLA in healthy donors. The PCR made use of 60 Vbeta and 13 Jbeta primers. TCRdb's table, derived via immunoSEQ multiplex PCR, lists solely in-frame clones and lacks some. There are 95,000 to 150,000 clones in the sample; 77% occur only once, and around 5.8% lies in the top ten. What was sequenced was PBMCs. These receptors all come from a man between 18 and 29 years old in good health and CMV-seropositive.

The V and J genes are TRBV6-6 and TRBJ2-1; D remains ambiguous. The CDR3 has 12 residues. Germline CDR1 reads MNHNY; CDR2 reads SVGAGI (reference sequence). Trimming took off 0 bases at V and 9 bases at J, with 6 bases between the two ends. The CDR3 DNA sequence: TGTGCCAGCAGTTACTCCTACGCTGAGCAGTTCTTC. Translating gives CASSYSYAEQFF.

This clone was recorded only once. The chain carries TRBV4-1 and TRBJ1-1; D is undetermined. The CDR3 runs to 16 residues. Germline values: CDR1 MGHRA, CDR2 YSYEKL. Trimming stripped 4 bases from V and 3 bases from J, with 18 bases between. CDR3 in amino acids: CASSLTPRFMDTEAFF. The CDR3 nucleotides read TGCGCCAGCAGCCTAACCCCGAGGTTTATGGACACTGAAGCTTTCTTT.

J is TRBJ1-6 and V is TRBV9; maybe TRBD1 (5 bases). CDR1 SGDLS and CDR2 YYNGEE come from the germline V gene. Trimming left V 0 bases short and J 6 bases short, with 10 bases between. The CDR3 is 15 residues long. The CDR3 DNA follows: TGTGCCAGCAGCGTAGATAGGGGCCTTAATTCACCCCTCCACTTT. Its translation: CASSVDRGLNSPLHF.

The J gene is TRBJ2-2, the V gene TRBV23-1; 9 positions match TRBD2. TRBV23-1 is an open reading frame whose function is uncertain. There are 23 residues in the CDR3. Trimming cost V 1 base and J 0 bases; bases outside gene matches: 21. Written as DNA, the CDR3 is TGCGCCAGCAGTCAATATTCGTACGAGAAAACTCCGGGACTAGCAACGAACACCGGGGAGCTGTTTTTT. Encoded protein: CASSQYSYEKTPGLATNTGELFF.

The chain is built from TRBV7-2 and TRBJ2-1, with 7 bases identical to TRBD2. Germline V gene sequence: CDR1 SGHTA, CDR2 FQGNSA. CDR3 size: 19 residues. Trimming cost V 5 bases and J 1 base; bases outside gene matches: 17. The CDR3 loop reads CASSIKTGLVSGSYNEQFF. CDR3 in DNA: TGTGCCAGCAGCATCAAAACCGGACTAGTTAGTGGGTCCTACAATGAGCAGTTCTTC.

V and J are TRBV13 and TRBJ2-2; D may be TRBD2 (6 bases). Looked up from germline, CDR1 is PRHDT and CDR2 is FYEKMQ (reference sequence). The V end lost 3 bases, the J end lost 1 base, and 6 bases lay between the germline ends. The CDR3 sequence is 14 residues long. CDR3 sequence (DNA): TGTGCCAGCAGCTTGGGGGGGAACACCGGGGAGCTGTTTTTT. It encodes CASSLGGNTGELFF.

The rearrangement links TRBV5-4 to TRBJ2-7, with 10 positions matching TRBD1. CDR1 is SGHNT, CDR2 YYREEE, per germline (reference sequence). The CDR3 sequence is 15 residues long. Trimming at V came to 4 bases and at J to 1 base, leaving 5 bases not matched to a gene. The CDR3 loop reads CASSPPGQGSYEQYF. In DNA, the CDR3 is TGTGCCAGCAGCCCTCCGGGACAGGGGTCCTACGAGCAGTACTTC.

The rearrangement links TRBV4-1 to TRBJ1-5; 7 bases are a match to TRBD1. Germline V lookup: CDR1 MGHRA, CDR2 YSYEKL. The CDR3 totals 16 residues. V shed 1 base and J 3 bases; nucleotides not matched to a gene: 6. DNA for the CDR3: TGCGCCAGCAGCCAAGCACCGGGACAGCTCAATCAGCCCCAGCATTTT. It is translated as CASSQAPGQLNQPQHF.

V usage is TRBV18 and J usage is TRBJ2-3; tentatively, D is TRBD2 (5 bases). This CDR3 comprises 12 residues. In germline, CDR1 is KGHSH, CDR2 LQKENI. V lost 3 bases and J 6 bases, leaving 7 bases between the germline ends. The CDR3 region is CASSPPGDTQYF. The CDR3, as DNA: TGTGCCAGCTCACCCCCGGGGGATACGCAGTATTTT. The complete variable domain, with remaining parts taken from reference TRBV18 and TRBJ2-3, reads NAGVMQNPRHLVRRRGQEARLRCSPMKGHSHVYWYRQLPEEGLKFMVYLQKENIIDESGMPKERFSAEFPKEGPSILRIQQVVRGDSAAYFCASSPPGDTQYFGPGTRLTVL.

Note on this clone: The same CDR3 is also encoded by other DNA sequences in this sample. The chain has TRBV7-9 and TRBJ1-2, with TRBD1 identical over 8 bases. The V gene end was trimmed by 3 bases and the J gene end by 4 bases; junction bases not matched to a gene: 4. The CDR3 spans 14 residues. Looked up from germline, CDR1 is SEHNR and CDR2 is FQNEAQ (reference sequence). The CDR3 sequence is CASSLGQASYGYTF. For the CDR3, the DNA is TGTGCCAGCAGCTTGGGACAGGCCAGCTATGGCTACACCTTC. Supplemented by reference TRBV7-9 and TRBJ1-2, the full variable domain reads DTGVSQNPRHKITKRGQNVTFRCDPISEHNRLYWYRQTLGQGPEFLTYFQNEAQLEKSRLLSDRFSAERPKGSFSTLEIQRTEQGDSAMYLCASSLGQASYGYTFGSGTRLTVV.

This clone was observed a handful of times. This chain uses TRBV15 with TRBJ2-3; 9 bases match TRBD1. The CDR3 sequence is 19 residues long. V trimming: 5 bases; J trimming: 3 bases; junction bases outside the gene matches: 18. Germline V CDR1 and CDR2: LNHNV, YYDKDF (reference sequence). The CDR3 sequence: CATSGKTPYGQGMTDTQYF. The CDR3 coding sequence is TGTGCCACCAGCGGAAAGACCCCCTACGGACAGGGGATGACAGATACGCAGTATTTT.